This TCR beta chain was recorded in a study of blood T cell repertoires in COVID-19. Profiling relied on immunoSEQ multiplex PCR, and the TCRdb table lists in-frame clones only, not all of them. The sample comprises fewer than 350,000 clones, 88% of which are singletons, and 9% to 9.5% rests with the top ten. J lost 4 bases, V lost 8 bases, and 12 bases had no gene match. The germline V gene has CDR1 KGHDR and CDR2 SFDVKD. The length of the CDR3 is 15 residues. This clone was picked up a small number of times. The source material was peripheral blood. The origin of this receptor is a young man with active or convalescent COVID-19. This chain uses TRBV24-1 with TRBJ1-2, with 7 bases identical to TRBD1. This CDR3 is CATTRGAGVGYGYTF. The CDR3 bases are TGTGCCACCACCAGGGGGGCAGGGGTGGGCTATGGCTACACCTTC.